This TCR beta chain was documented in a study of blood T cell repertoires in COVID-19. The germline V gene has CDR1 SQVTM and CDR2 ANQGSEA. The CDR3 extends over 12 amino acids. Trimming cost V 6 bases and J 1 base, with 9 bases left between them. The repertoire was sequenced with immunoSEQ multiplex PCR; TCRdb's copy has only in-frame clones and lacks some. The sample contains about 210,000 clones, 70% to 90% of which appear only once. In assigning cohorts, the study relied on participant-reported clinical history. The rearrangement joins TRBV29-1 to TRBJ1-1; TRBD1 might be the D (6 bases). This TCR was recovered from a man aged 25 to 40 with acute COVID-19. Sequencing was performed on PBMCs or T cells enriched from blood (not recorded which). The CDR3 nucleotides read TGCAGCGTCCGCAGGGGGAACACTGAAGCTTTCTTT. As protein: CSVRRGNTEAFF.